This TCR beta chain was captured by sequencing in a study of lymphopenia after photon versus proton radiotherapy. CDR1 is SGDLS and CDR2 is YYNGEE in the germline V gene. With 4 bases removed from V and 1 base from J, the gap between germline ends came to 11 bases. This CDR3 has 14 amino acids. Using immunoSEQ multiplex PCR, the repertoire was profiled, and TCRdb retains in-frame clones only, with some absent. The data show approximately 160,000 clones, roughly nine tenths seen once. The chain links TRBV9 to TRBJ2-5, with a possible D match to TRBD2 (5 bases). The sequenced sample was peripheral blood, obtained from a patient treated with photon-based radiotherapy. This TCR was recovered from a middle-aged man with gastric cancer. CDR3 coding DNA: TGTGCCAGCAGCCGCTCCGGGGTCCAAGAGACCCAGTACTTC. Amino acids: CASSRSGVQETQYF.